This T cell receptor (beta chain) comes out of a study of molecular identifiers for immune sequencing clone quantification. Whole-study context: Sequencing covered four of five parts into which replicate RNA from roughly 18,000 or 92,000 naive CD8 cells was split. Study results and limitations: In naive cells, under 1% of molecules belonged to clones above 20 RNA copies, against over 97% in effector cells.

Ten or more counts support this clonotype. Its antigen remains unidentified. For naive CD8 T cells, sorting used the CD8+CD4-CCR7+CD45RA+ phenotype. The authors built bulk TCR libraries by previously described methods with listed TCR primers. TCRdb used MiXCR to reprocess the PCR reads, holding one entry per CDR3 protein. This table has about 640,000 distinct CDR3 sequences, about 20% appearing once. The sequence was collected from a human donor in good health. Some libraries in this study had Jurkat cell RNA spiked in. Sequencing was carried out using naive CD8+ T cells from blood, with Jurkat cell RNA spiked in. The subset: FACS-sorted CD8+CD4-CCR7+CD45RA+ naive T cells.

The CDR3 here is CATSRATERVTDTQYF. Here the CDR3 DNA reads TGTGCCACCAGCAGAGCGACTGAGCGGGTCACAGATACGCAGTATTTT. The genes are TRBV15 and TRBJ2-3, with D possibly matching TRBD2 (6 bases). This CDR3 has 16 amino acids. The V gene's germline CDR1 is LNHNV and CDR2 YYDKDF (reference sequence). Trimming cost V 1 base and J 2 bases, with 13 bases left between them.